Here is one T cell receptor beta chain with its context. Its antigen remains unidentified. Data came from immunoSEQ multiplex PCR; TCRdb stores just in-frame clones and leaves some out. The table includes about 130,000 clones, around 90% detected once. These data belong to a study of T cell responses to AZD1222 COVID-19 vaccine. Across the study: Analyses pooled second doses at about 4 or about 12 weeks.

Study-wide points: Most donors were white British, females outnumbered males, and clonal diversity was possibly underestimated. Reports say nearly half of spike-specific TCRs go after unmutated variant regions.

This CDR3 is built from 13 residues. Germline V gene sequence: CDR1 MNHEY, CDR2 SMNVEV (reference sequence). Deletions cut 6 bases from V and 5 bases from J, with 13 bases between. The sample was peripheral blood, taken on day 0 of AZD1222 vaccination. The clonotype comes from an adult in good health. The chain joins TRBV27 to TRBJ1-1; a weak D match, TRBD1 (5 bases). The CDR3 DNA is TGTGCCAGCAGCCCCGGGAGGGGAACTGAAGCTTTCTTT. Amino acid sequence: CASSPGRGTEAFF.